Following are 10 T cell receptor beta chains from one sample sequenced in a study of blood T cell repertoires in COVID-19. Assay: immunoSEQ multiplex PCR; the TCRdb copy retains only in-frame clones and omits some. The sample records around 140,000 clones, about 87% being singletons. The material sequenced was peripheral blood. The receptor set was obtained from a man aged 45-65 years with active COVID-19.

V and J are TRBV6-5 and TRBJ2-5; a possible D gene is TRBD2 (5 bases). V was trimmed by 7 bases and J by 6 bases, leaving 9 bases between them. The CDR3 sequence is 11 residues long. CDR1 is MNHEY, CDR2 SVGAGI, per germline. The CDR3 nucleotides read TGTGCCAGCACGGGGAGACAGACCCAGTACTTC. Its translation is CASTGRQTQYF.

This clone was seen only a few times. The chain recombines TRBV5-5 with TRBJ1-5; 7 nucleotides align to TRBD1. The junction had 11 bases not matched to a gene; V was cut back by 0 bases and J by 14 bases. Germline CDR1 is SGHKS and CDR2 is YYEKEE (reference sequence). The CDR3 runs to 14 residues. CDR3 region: CASSLVTGIRREHF. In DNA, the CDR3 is TGTGCCAGCAGCTTGGTGACAGGGATCAGGAGGGAGCATTTT. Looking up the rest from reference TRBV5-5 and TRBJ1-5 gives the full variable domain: DAGVTQSPTHLIKTRGQQVTLRCSPISGHKSVSWYQQVLGQGPQFIFQYYEKEERGRGNFPDRFSARQFPNYSSELNVNALLLGDSALYLCASSLVTGIRREHFGDGTRLSIL.

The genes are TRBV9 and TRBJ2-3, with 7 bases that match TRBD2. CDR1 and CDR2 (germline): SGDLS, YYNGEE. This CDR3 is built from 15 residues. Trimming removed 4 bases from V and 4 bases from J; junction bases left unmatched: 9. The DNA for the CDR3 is TGTGCCAGCAGCCCGAATCCGGGGAGGGCAGATACGCAGTATTTT. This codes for CASSPNPGRADTQYF.

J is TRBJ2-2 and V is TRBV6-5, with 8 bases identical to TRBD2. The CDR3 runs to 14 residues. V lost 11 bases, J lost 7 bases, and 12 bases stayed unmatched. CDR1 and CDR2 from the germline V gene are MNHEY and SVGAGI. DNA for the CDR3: TGTGCCGTCCGGGGGGGAGTATCTAGCGGGGAGCTGTTTTTT. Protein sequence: CAVRGGVSSGELFF.

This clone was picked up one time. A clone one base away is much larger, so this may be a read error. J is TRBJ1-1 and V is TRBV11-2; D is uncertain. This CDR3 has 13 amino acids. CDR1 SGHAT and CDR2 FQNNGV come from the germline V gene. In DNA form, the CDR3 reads TGTGCCAGCAGCCTAGACATGAACACTGAAGCTTTCTTT. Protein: CASSLDMNTEAFF.

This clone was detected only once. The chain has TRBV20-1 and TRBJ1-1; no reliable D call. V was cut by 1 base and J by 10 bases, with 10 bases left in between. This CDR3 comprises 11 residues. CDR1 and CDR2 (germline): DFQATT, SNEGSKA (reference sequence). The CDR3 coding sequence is TGCAGTGCTAGAGTCCAACCCGGAGCTTTCTTT. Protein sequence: CSARVQPGAFF.

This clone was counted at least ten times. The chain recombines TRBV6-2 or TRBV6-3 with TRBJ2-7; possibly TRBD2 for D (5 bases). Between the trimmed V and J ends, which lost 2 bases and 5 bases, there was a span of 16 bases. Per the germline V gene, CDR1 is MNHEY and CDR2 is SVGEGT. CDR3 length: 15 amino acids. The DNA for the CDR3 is TGTGCCAGCAGTTACCCCCGACCAGGAGGCCACGAGCAGTACTTC. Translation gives CASSYPRPGGHEQYF.

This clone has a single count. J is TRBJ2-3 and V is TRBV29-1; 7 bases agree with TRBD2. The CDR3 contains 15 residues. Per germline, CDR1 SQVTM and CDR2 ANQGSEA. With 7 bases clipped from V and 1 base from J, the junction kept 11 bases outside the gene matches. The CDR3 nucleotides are TGCAGCGCGTCGGGGAGAGGGAGGGGCACAGATACGCAGTATTTT. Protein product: CSASGRGRGTDTQYF.

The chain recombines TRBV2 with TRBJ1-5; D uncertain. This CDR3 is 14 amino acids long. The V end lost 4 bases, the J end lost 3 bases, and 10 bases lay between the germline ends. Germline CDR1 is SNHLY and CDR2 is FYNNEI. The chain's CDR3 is CASSALQDNQPQHF. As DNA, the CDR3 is TGTGCCAGCAGTGCTTTGCAGGACAATCAGCCCCAGCATTTT.

The CDR3 loop reads CAISDPGHTWPQHF. The CDR3 DNA follows: TGTGCCATCAGTGATCCCGGACACACTTGGCCCCAGCATTTT. V gene TRBV10-3 combines with J gene TRBJ1-5, with a possible D match to TRBD1 (5 bases). Trimming pared 3 bases from V and 9 bases from J, leaving 15 bases between. This CDR3 region has 14 residues. Germline V gene data show CDR1 as ENHRY and CDR2 as SYGVKD.